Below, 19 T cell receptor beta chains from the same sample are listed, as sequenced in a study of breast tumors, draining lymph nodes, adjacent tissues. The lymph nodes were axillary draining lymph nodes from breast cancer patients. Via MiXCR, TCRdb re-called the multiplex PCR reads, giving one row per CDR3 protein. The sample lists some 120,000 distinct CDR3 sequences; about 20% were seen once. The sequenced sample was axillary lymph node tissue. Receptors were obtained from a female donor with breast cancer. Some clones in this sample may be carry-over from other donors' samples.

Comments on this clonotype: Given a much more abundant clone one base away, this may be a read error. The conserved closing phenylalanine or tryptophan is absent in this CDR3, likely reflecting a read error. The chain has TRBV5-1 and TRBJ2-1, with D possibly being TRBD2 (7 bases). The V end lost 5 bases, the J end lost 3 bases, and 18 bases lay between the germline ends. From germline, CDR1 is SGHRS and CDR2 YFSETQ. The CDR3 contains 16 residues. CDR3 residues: CASRHHREGIYNEQFS. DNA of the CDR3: TGCGCCAGCAGACACCACAGGGAGGGTATCTACAATGAGCAGTTCTCC.

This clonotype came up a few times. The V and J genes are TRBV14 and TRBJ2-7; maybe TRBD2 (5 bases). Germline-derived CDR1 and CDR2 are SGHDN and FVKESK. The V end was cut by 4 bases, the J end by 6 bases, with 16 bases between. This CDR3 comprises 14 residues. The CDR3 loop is CASSLSGPWSEQYF. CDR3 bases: TGTGCCAGCAGCCTAAGCGGCCCGTGGAGCGAGCAGTACTTC.

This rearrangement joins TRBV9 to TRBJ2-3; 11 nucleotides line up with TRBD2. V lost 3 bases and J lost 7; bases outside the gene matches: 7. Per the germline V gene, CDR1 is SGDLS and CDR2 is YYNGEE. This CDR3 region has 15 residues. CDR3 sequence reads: CASSALAGGQHTQYF. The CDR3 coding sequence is TGTGCCAGCAGCGCGTTAGCGGGGGGGCAACATACGCAGTATTTT.

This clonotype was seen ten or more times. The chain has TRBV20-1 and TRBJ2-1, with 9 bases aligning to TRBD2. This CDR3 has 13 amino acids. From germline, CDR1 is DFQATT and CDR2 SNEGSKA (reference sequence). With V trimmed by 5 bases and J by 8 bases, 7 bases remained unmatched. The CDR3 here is CSAPGTSMHEQFF. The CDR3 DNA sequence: TGCAGTGCTCCCGGGACTAGCATGCATGAGCAGTTCTTC.

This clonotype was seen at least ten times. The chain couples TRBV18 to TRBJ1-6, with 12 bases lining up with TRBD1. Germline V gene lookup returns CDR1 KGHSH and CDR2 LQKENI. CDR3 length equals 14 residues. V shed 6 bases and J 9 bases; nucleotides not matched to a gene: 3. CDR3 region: CASSPGQGASPLHF. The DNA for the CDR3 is TGTGCCAGCTCCCCGGGACAGGGGGCTTCACCCCTCCACTTT. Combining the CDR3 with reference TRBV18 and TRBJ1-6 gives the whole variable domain NAGVMQNPRHLVRRRGQEARLRCSPMKGHSHVYWYRQLPEEGLKFMVYLQKENIIDESGMPKERFSAEFPKEGPSILRIQQVVRGDSAAYFCASSPGQGASPLHFGNGTRLTVT.

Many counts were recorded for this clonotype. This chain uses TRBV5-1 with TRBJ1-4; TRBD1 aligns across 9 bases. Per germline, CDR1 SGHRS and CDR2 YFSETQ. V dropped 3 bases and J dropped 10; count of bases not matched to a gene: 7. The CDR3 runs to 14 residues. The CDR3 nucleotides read TGCGCCAGCAGCTCTCCGGGACAGGGATCAAAACTGTTTTTT. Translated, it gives CASSSPGQGSKLFF. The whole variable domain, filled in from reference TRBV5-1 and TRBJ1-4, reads KAGVTQTPRYLIKTRGQQVTLSCSPISGHRSVSWYQQTPGQGLQFLFEYFSETQRNKGNFPGRFSGRQFSNSRSEMNVSTLELGDSALYLCASSSPGQGSKLFFGSGTQLSVL.

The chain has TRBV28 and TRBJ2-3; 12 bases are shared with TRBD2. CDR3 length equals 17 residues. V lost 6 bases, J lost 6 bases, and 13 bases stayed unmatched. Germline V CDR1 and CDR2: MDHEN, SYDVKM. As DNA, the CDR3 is TGTGCCAGCAGCCCCCGTCTAGCGGGAGGGTGGGGGGATACGCAGTATTTT. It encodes CASSPRLAGGWGDTQYF.

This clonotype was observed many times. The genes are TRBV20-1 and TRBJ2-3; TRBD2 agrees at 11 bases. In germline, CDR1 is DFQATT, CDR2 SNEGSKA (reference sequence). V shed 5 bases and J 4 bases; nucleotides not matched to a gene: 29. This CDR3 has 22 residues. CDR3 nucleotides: TGCAGTGCTGCGGGAACCGCCGCACTAGCGGGAGTGGGGGTCAGGGTTGCAGATACGCAGTATTTT. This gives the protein CSAAGTAALAGVGVRVADTQYF.

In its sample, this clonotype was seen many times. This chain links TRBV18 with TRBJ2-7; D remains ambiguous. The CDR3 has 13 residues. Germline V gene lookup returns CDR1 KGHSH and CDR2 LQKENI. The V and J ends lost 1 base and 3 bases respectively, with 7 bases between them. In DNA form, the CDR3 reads TGTGCCAGCTCACCACTATCTGACTACGAGCAGTACTTC. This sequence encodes CASSPLSDYEQYF. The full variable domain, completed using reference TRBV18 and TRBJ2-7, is NAGVMQNPRHLVRRRGQEARLRCSPMKGHSHVYWYRQLPEEGLKFMVYLQKENIIDESGMPKERFSAEFPKEGPSILRIQQVVRGDSAAYFCASSPLSDYEQYFGPGTRLTVT.

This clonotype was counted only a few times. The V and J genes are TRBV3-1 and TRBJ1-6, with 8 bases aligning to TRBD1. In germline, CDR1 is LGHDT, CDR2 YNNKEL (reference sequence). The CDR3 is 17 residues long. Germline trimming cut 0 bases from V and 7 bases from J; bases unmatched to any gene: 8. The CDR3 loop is CASSQDGQGAWNSPLHF. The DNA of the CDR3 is TGTGCCAGCAGCCAAGATGGGCAGGGGGCCTGGAATTCACCCCTCCACTTT.

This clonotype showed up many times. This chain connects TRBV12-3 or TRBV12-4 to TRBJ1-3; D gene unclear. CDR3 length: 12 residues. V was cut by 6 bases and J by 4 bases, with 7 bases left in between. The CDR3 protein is CASRVSGNTIYF. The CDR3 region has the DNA TGTGCCAGCAGGGTATCAGGAAACACCATATATTTT.

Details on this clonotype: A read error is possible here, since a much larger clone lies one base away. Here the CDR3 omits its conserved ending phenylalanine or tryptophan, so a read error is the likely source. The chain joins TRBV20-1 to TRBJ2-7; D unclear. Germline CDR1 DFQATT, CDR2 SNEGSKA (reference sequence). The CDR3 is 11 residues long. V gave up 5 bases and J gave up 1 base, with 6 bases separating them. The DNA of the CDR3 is TGCAGTGCTGAAGATTCCTACGAGCAGTACCTC. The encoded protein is CSAEDSYEQYL.

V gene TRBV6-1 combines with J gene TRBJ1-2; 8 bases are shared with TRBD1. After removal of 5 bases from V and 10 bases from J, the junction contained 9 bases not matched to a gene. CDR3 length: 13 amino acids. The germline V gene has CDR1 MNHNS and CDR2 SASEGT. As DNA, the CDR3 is TGTGCCAGCAGTTCAAACGGACAGGGACCCTACACCTTC. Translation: CASSSNGQGPYTF.

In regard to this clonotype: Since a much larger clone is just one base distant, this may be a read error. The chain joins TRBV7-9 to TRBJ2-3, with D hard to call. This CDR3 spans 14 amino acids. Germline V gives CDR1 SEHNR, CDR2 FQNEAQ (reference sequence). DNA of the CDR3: TGTGCCAGCAGCTTAATCGAGCTCGCAGATAGGCAGTATTTT. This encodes CASSLIELADRQYF.

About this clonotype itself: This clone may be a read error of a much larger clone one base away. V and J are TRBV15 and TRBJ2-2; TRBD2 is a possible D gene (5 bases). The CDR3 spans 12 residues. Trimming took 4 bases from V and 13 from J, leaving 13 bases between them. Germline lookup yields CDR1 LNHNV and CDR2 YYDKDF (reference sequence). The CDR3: CATSNWGEGLFF. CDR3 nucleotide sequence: TGTGCCACCAGCAACTGGGGAGAGGGGCTGTTTTTT.

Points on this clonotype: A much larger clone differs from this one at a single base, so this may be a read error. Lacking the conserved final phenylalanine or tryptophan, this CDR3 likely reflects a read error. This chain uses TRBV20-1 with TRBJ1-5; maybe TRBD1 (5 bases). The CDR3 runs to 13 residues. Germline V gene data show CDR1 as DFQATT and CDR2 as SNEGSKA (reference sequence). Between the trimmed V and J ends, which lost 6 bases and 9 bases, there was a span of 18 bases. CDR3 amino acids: CSAVRGPLLPQHL. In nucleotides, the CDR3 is TGCAGTGCCGTTAGGGGTCCACTTTTGCCCCAGCATTTG.

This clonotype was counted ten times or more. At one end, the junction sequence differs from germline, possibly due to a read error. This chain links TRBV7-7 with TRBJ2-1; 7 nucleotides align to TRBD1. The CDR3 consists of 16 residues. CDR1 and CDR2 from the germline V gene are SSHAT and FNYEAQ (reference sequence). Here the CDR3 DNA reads TGTGCTAGCAGCAAAATGGGCAGGGGGAGCGGCAATGAGCAGTTCTTC. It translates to CASSKMGRGSGNEQFF.

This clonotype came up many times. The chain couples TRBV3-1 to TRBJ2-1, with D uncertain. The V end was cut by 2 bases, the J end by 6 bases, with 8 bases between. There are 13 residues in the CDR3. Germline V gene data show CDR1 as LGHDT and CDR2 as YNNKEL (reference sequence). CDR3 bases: TGTGCCAGCAGCCAATTGCAGATCAATGAGCAGTTCTTC. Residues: CASSQLQINEQFF.

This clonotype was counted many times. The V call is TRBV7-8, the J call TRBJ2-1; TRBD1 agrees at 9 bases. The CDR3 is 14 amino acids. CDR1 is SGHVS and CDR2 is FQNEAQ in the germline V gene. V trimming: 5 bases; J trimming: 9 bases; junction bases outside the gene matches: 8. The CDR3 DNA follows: TGTGCCAGCAGCACGGGGACAGGGAACGGTGAGCAGTTCTTC. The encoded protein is CASSTGTGNGEQFF.